This T cell receptor beta chain was retrieved from a study of control samples from healthy donors and cancer patients. Measured with immunoSEQ multiplex PCR; TCRdb has only the in-frame clones, and not every one. The sample has approximately 71,000 clones; just under 90% are singletons. CDR3 size: 13 residues. CDR1 and CDR2 (germline): LGHDT, YNNKEL (reference sequence). Trimming pared 5 bases from V and 5 bases from J, leaving 12 bases between. The gene calls are TRBV3-1 (or the pseudogene TRBV3-2) and TRBJ1-1; D unclear. The receptor was isolated from a man in his sixties with lung cancer. Material for sequencing was PBMCs. CDR3 bases: TGTGCCAGCAGCGTCCTCGCGCGAACTGAAGCTTTCTTT. Protein product: CASSVLARTEAFF.